Each of the 4 T cell receptor beta chains below was sequenced from the same sample in a study of control samples from healthy donors and cancer patients. The repertoire was sequenced with immunoSEQ multiplex PCR; TCRdb's copy has only in-frame clones and lacks some. Counted here are about 110,000 clones, less than 95% occurring once; the ten biggest clones make up approximately 4%. The sequenced sample consisted of blood. The receptors stem from a human donor in good health. The donor label of this sample is uncertain.

This clone rates as medium-sized. The V and J genes are TRBV7-9 and TRBJ1-1; tentatively, D is TRBD1 (5 bases). V lost 1 base and J lost 3, with 6 bases in between. The CDR3 totals 13 residues. Germline V gene data show CDR1 as SEHNR and CDR2 as FQNEAQ (reference sequence). CDR3 in amino acids: CASSLEGHTEAFF. CDR3 sequence (DNA): TGTGCCAGCAGCTTAGAGGGGCACACTGAAGCTTTCTTT. Variable domain in full (rest from reference TRBV7-9 and TRBJ1-1): DTGVSQNPRHKITKRGQNVTFRCDPISEHNRLYWYRQTLGQGPEFLTYFQNEAQLEKSRLLSDRFSAERPKGSFSTLEIQRTEQGDSAMYLCASSLEGHTEAFFGQGTRLTVV.

This rearrangement joins TRBV7-9 to TRBJ2-5; 8 bases are a match to TRBD2. Looked up from germline, CDR1 is SEHNR and CDR2 is FQNEAQ (reference sequence). V shed 8 bases, J shed 5 bases, and the junction held 7 bases outside the gene matches. The CDR3 is 13 residues long. The CDR3 loop reads CASGLAAQETQYF. In nucleotides, the CDR3 is TGTGCCAGCGGACTAGCAGCACAGGAGACCCAGTACTTC.

Regarding this clone: An end of the junction does not agree with germline; a read error may underlie this. The CDR3 region has the DNA TGTGCCACCAGTGATTCCGACACAGATGTCTCATTT. Its protein is CATSDSDTDVSF. The rearrangement links TRBV24-1 to TRBJ1-1; D gene uncertain. Per the germline V gene, CDR1 is KGHDR and CDR2 is SFDVKD. CDR3 size: 12 residues.

In its sample, this clone was seen once. The rearrangement links TRBV5-5 to TRBJ1-2; D may be TRBD1 (6 bases). The CDR3 consists of 16 residues. The V and J ends lost 0 bases and 2 bases respectively, with 14 bases between them. Germline V gives CDR1 SGHKS, CDR2 YYEKEE (reference sequence). The CDR3 protein is CASSLAAGAGNYGYTF. The CDR3 coding sequence is TGTGCCAGCAGCTTGGCCGCAGGGGCTGGCAACTATGGCTACACCTTC.